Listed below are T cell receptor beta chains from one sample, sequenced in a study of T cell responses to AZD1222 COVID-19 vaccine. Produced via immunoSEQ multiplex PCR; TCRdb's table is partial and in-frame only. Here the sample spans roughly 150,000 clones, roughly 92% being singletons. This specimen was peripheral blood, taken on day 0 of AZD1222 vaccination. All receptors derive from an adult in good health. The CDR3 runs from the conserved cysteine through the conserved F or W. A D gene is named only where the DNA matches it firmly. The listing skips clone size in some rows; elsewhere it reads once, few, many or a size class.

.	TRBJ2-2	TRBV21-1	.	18	CASSKEGQDYLNTGELFF	TGTGCCAGCAGCAAAGAGGGTCAGGACTACCTGAACACCGGGGAGCTGTTTTTT
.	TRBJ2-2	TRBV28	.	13	CASSPHYTGELFF	TGTGCCAGCAGTCCCCACTACACCGGGGAGCTGTTTTTT
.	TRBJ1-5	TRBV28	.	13	CASSPPGGQPQHF	TGTGCCAGCAGCCCACCGGGCGGTCAGCCCCAGCATTTT
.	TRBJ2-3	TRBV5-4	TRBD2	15	CASSWTSGGTDTQYF	TGTGCCAGCAGCTGGACTAGCGGAGGCACAGATACGCAGTATTTT
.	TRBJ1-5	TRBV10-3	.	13	CAIREGGNQPQHF	TGTGCCATCAGGGAGGGGGGCAATCAGCCCCAGCATTTT
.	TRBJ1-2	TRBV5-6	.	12	CASSFTGVGYTF	TGTGCCAGCAGCTTTACTGGGGTTGGCTACACCTTC
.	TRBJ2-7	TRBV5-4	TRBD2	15	CASSFGLANHYEQYF	TGTGCCAGCAGCTTCGGACTAGCGAACCACTACGAGCAGTACTTC
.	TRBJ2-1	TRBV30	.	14	CAWSSGALRNEQFF	TGTGCCTGGAGCTCCGGGGCCCTTAGGAATGAGCAGTTCTTC
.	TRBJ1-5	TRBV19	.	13	CASSWGAPQPQHF	TGTGCCAGTAGTTGGGGGGCCCCACAGCCCCAGCATTTT
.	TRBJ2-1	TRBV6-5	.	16	CASSYSTGERYNEQFF	TGTGCCAGCAGTTACTCGACGGGAGAGAGGTACAATGAGCAGTTCTTC
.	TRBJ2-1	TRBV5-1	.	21	CASSLLVLAGTSASSYNEQFF	TGCGCCAGCAGCTTGTTAGTTTTAGCCGGGACCTCAGCCAGCTCCTACAATGAGCAGTTCTTC
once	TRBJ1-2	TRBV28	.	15	CASSLRRTENYGYTF	TGTGCCAGCAGTTTACGGAGGACGGAGAACTATGGCTACACCTTC
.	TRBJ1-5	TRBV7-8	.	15	CASSPRGGGNQPQHF	TGTGCCAGCAGCCCCAGGGGTGGCGGCAATCAGCCCCAGCATTTT
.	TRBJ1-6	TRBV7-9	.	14	CASSLGGEGSPLHF	TGTGCCAGCAGCTTAGGAGGGGAGGGTTCACCCCTCCACTTT
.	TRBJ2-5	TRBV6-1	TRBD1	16	CASSVRDRAYQETQYF	TGTGCCAGCAGTGTCCGGGACAGGGCGTACCAAGAGACCCAGTACTTC